This T cell receptor (beta chain) was identified during a study of blood T cell repertoires in COVID-19 (dated by TCRdb to the early 2020s). Broadly, across the study: Samples from collaborators originated in the United States, Italy and Spain and spanned both the acute and convalescent phases of COVID-19. The repertoires were released in a freely available public database meant as a resource for research on the immune response to SARS-CoV-2. The samples were drawn from two sources: the first 160 participants of the ongoing ImmuneRACE study, and over 950 subjects contributed by 6 global collaborators. Subjects who had been exposed to COVID-19, were actively infected with it, or had recovered from it provided the deeply sampled blood TCRbeta repertoires that made up the dataset. Sample metadata almost always included a de-identified subject ID, COVID-19 status, age in years and sex. Where available, HLA class I and class II types were taken from metadata supplied by the sample provider and were not determined by assay-based typing. The material from the prospective study consisted of cDNA or gDNA derived from T cells, B-cell-depleted T cells, or PBMCs.

Compared with germline, V lacks 6 bases and J lacks 8 bases; bases without a gene match: 7. The CDR3 contains 14 residues, cysteine and phenylalanine counted. The entry retains the CDR3 DNA only, 42 bases that are in frame from base 1. Based on the germline V gene (reference sequence), the CDR1 and CDR2 sequences are MNHEY and SMNVEV. Note on this clone: The antigen this receptor binds is unknown. No much larger clone exists at a distance of one base, and base qualities are not known.

What the research found in general, with its limitations: Clinical and demographic metadata were provided uncurated, with the amount varying by source and participant.

TCRbeta CDR3 regions were amplified from genomic DNA by means of the immunoSEQ Assay, a bias-controlled multiplex PCR. Per the authors' processing: The number of nucleated cells in each sample was estimated by amplification of reference gene primers within the assay. Sequence reads were collapsed and filtered to measure the absolute abundance of every unique TCRbeta CDR3 rearrangement. Productive Simpson clonality was computed per sample as the square root of Simpson's diversity index over productive rearrangements. TCRdb provides this immuneACCESS table in a form limited to in-frame rearrangements. Some clones are lacking; in checked studies, under half of them reflect an unresolved V gene, and why the rest are absent is not known. The V and J calls and clone size are taken from that table; D and trimming were inferred from the DNA. This sample gives 50,000 to 70,000 clones in total; roughly 84% of them show up just once. Roughly a sixth of the sample is held by the ten biggest clonotypes.

Each collaborating institution followed its own protocols to collect whole blood in K2EDTA tubes. For TCRbeta analysis, collaborators shipped samples as frozen whole blood, isolated PBMCs, or DNA extracted from either of those sample types. Sequencing input: peripheral blood. This clonotype was sampled from a man between 70 and 80 years old with active COVID-19. The sequence joins TRBV27 to TRBJ1-6; a stretch of 7 junction bases matches TRBD1. The sequenced DNA: TGTGCCAGCAGGACGACAGGGACGTATTCACCCCTCCACTTT. Its translation reads: CASRTTGTYSPLHF.